The 2 T cell receptor beta chains listed next were all sequenced from one sample in a study of response to subunit inactivated influenza vaccine. TCRdb reprocessed the RT-PCR reads via MiXCR and lists one record per CDR3 protein. Seen here are 700,000 to 900,000 distinct CDR3 sequences, roughly 20% observed once, and the top ten hold about 10%. This sample comprised PBMCs from blood, obtained around 5 days after vaccination. The receptors originated from a man aged 50 or older who received an inactivated influenza vaccine.

This chain links TRBV7-8 with TRBJ2-3; 7 bases fit TRBD2. The CDR3 spans 17 residues. Germline loops: CDR1 SGHVS, CDR2 FQNEAQ. V was pared by 5 bases and J by 0 bases, with 11 bases of the junction left unmatched. Written as DNA, the CDR3 is TGTGCCAGCAGCCTAGGTCCAGCGGGACCGAGCACAGATACGCAGTATTTT. Translated, it gives CASSLGPAGPSTDTQYF.

This clonotype appeared a few times. The rearrangement links TRBV28 to TRBJ2-3, with unresolved D. V was shortened by 4 bases and J by 1 base, with 9 bases between the two germline ends. Germline CDR1 and CDR2: MDHEN and SYDVKM. The CDR3 sequence is 14 residues long. The CDR3 coding sequence is TGTGCCAGCAGTTACGGCTCCGGCACAGATACGCAGTATTTT. Its protein is CASSYGSGTDTQYF.